A single sample is the source of the 13 T cell receptor beta chains below, sequenced in a study of early T cells in non-severe SARS-CoV-2 infection. MiXCR was run by TCRdb on the 5' RACE reads, yielding one entry per CDR3 protein. The data show more than 65,000 distinct CDR3 sequences, with roughly an eighth seen just once and less than 3% held by the top ten. The sample was whole blood, taken at baseline. These receptors all stem from an adult who was a healthcare worker with PCR-confirmed SARS-CoV-2 infection or an uninfected control (not recorded which).

V usage is TRBV20-1 and J usage is TRBJ1-5; no reliable D call. There are 13 residues in the CDR3. Deletions cut 2 bases from V and 2 bases from J, with 7 bases between. Germline lookup yields CDR1 DFQATT and CDR2 SNEGSKA (reference sequence). The CDR3 sequence: CSARKRRNQPQHF. CDR3 bases: TGCAGTGCTAGAAAGAGACGCAATCAGCCCCAGCATTTT.

This clonotype showed up many times. The rearrangement links TRBV27 to TRBJ1-4; no clear D gene. Germline V gene data show CDR1 as MNHEY and CDR2 as SMNVEV (reference sequence). V was shortened by 5 bases and J by 2 bases, with 15 bases between the two germline ends. The CDR3 covers 16 residues. CDR3 amino acids: CASSPGWGATNEKLFF. The CDR3 bases are TGTGCCAGCAGTCCCGGCTGGGGAGCGACTAATGAAAAACTGTTTTTT.

This sequence joins TRBV21-1 and TRBJ1-5. TRBV21-1 is a documented pseudogene. The CDR3 covers 16 residues. The DNA of the CDR3 is TGTGCCAGCAGCAAAAAAGGAGCGGGGAGCAATCAGCCCCAGCATTTT. Protein product: CASSKKGAGSNQPQHF.

This clonotype was seen repeatedly, ten times or more. This CDR3 is CASSGRGVTEAFF. The CDR3, as DNA: TGTGCCAGCTCGGGTCGGGGGGTGACTGAAGCTTTCTTT. V is TRBV21-1 and J is TRBJ1-1; the listed D gene, TRBD1, was not tested against the DNA. TRBV21-1 is noted as a pseudogene. There are 13 residues in the CDR3.

This clonotype occurred a few times. The rearrangement uses TRBV24-1 and TRBJ2-1, with 13 nucleotides matching TRBD2. Germline lookup yields CDR1 KGHDR and CDR2 SFDVKD. The CDR3 is 17 residues long. V dropped 3 bases and J dropped 4; count of bases not matched to a gene: 5. CDR3 DNA sequence: TGTGCCACCAGTGATCGCCGGACTAGCGGGGGTTACAATGAGCAGTTCTTC. Amino acid sequence: CATSDRRTSGGYNEQFF.

This clonotype appeared a few times. V gene TRBV12-3 or TRBV12-4 combines with J gene TRBJ2-6; D is unclear. The CDR3 is 13 amino acids. V lost 6 bases and J 1 base, leaving 4 bases between the germline ends. CDR3 in amino acids: CASRPSGANVLTF. The DNA of the CDR3 is TGTGCCAGCAGACCGTCTGGGGCCAACGTCCTGACTTTC.

This clonotype has a handful of counts. This sequence joins TRBV7-6 and TRBJ1-4; D is undetermined. The V gene's germline CDR1 is SGHVS and CDR2 FNYEAQ. This CDR3 has 12 residues. V dropped 3 bases and J dropped 4 bases, with 3 bases sitting between them. The CDR3 DNA reads as TGTGCCAGCAGCTTCGTTAATGAAAAACTGTTTTTT. Translating it yields CASSFVNEKLFF.

CDR3 nucleotides: TGTGCCAGCTCGCTCCGACAGGCATCGGGGAGTAATGAGCAGTTCTTC. Translated, it gives CASSLRQASGSNEQFF. The rearrangement joins TRBV18 to TRBJ2-1; TRBD1 might be the D (6 bases). CDR1 KGHSH and CDR2 LQKENI come from the germline V gene. Trimming took off 6 bases at V and 7 bases at J, with 22 bases between the two ends. The CDR3 consists of 16 residues.

The table lists this clonotype with a few counts. This sequence joins TRBV6-2 or TRBV6-3 and TRBJ2-1; weak D call: TRBD2 (7 bases). The germline gives CDR1 MNHEY, CDR2 SVGEGT. This CDR3 has 13 amino acids. Trimming cost V 8 bases and J 10 bases, with 18 bases left between them. CDR3 residues: CASPRGAEGEQFF. CDR3 sequence (DNA): TGTGCCAGCCCCCGGGGGGCCGAAGGGGAGCAGTTCTTC.

This clonotype was counted a few times. This chain uses TRBV27 with TRBJ2-2; D is perhaps TRBD1 (5 bases). Germline V lookup: CDR1 MNHEY, CDR2 SMNVEV (reference sequence). V was clipped by 6 bases and J by 7 bases, with 12 bases between them. The CDR3 totals 13 residues. The CDR3 reads CASRGQGVGELFF. DNA of the CDR3: TGTGCCAGCAGAGGGCAGGGCGTCGGGGAGCTGTTTTTT.

This clonotype came up a few times. The CDR3 DNA reads as TGTGCCAGCAGCACCACGGGGGGGCGTCGCAATGAGCAGTTCTTC. Protein product: CASSTTGGRRNEQFF. The V and J genes are TRBV7-2 and TRBJ2-1; 8 bases agree with TRBD2. Germline V gene data show CDR1 as SGHTA and CDR2 as FQGNSA. Trimming removed 5 bases from V and 6 bases from J; junction bases left unmatched: 9. The CDR3 is 15 amino acids. Full variable domain (rest looked up from reference TRBV7-2 and TRBJ2-1): GAGVSQSPSNKVTEKGKDVELRCDPISGHTALYWYRQSLGQGLEFLIYFQGNSAPDKSGLPSDRFSAERTGGSVSTLTIQRTQQEDSAVYLCASSTTGGRRNEQFFGPGTRLTVL.

This clonotype occurred many times. This CDR3 reads CASSLRGPLLQGNTGELFF. As DNA, the CDR3 is TGTGCCAGCAGCTTAAGAGGGCCCCTCCTACAGGGAAACACCGGGGAGCTGTTTTTT. The genes are TRBV7-3 and TRBJ2-2; tentative D call: TRBD1 (6 bases). CDR1 SGHTA and CDR2 FQGTGA come from the germline V gene. The CDR3 consists of 19 residues. Deletions cut 1 base from V and 2 bases from J, with 20 bases between.

This clonotype has just a few counts. This chain links TRBV11-2 with TRBJ2-7; D is ambiguous. Trimming pared 0 bases from V and 0 bases from J, leaving 9 bases between. This CDR3 spans 15 amino acids. Germline CDR1 and CDR2: SGHAT and FQNNGV. CDR3 bases: TGTGCCAGCAGCTTAGATATGGGGATCTCCTACGAGCAGTACTTC. Its protein is CASSLDMGISYEQYF.